This T cell receptor (beta chain) was documented in a study of type 1 and type 2 diabetes patients. Study-level points and caveats: A median of one highly-expanded CD4+ clone, covering about 4% of reads, occurred in type 2 diabetes.

Germline assignment: CDR1 LNHDA and CDR2 SQIVND (reference sequence). After removal of 2 bases from V and 5 bases from J, the junction contained 2 bases not matched to a gene. CDR3 length equals 14 residues. Amplification started from genomic DNA. The TCR beta CDR3 region was amplified using 30 forward and 13 reverse primers. TCRdb reprocessed the multiplex PCR reads via MiXCR and lists one record per CDR3 protein. The sample consists of 280,000 or so distinct CDR3 sequences, roughly 44% of them appearing once. Points on this clonotype: Antigen unknown.

The V and J genes are TRBV19 and TRBJ1-2, with 10 bases aligning to TRBD1. The sequenced sample consisted of peripheral blood mononuclear cells (PBMCs). The sequence came from a man younger than 35 with type 2 diabetes. As DNA, the CDR3 is TGTGCCAGTAGTATAAGGGACAGGGGTTATGGCTACACCTTC. Its translation is CASSIRDRGYGYTF.